Reported below is one T cell receptor beta chain. Sequenced by immunoSEQ multiplex PCR; TCRdb stores in-frame clones only, minus some. In the table there are under 95,000 clones, approximately 93% of which are singletons. The sample originates from a study of cytomegalovirus exposure and HLA in healthy donors. The TCR originated in a woman aged 18-29 years in good health and CMV-seropositive. The sequenced material came from PBMCs.

DNA of the CDR3: TGTGCCAGCAGCTTTATCGGCGGGGCGAACACCGGGGAGCTGTTTTTT. It translates to CASSFIGGANTGELFF. V gene TRBV7-2 combines with J gene TRBJ2-2; D is perhaps TRBD2 (6 bases). V was shortened by 3 bases and J by 0 bases, with 11 bases between the two germline ends. There are 16 residues in the CDR3. Germline values: CDR1 SGHTA, CDR2 FQGNSA.